The entry below gives a single T cell receptor (beta chain) sequence along with its context. This sample was taken from a study of T cell changes during pregnancy in multiple sclerosis. TCRdb's table, derived via immunoSEQ multiplex PCR, lists solely in-frame clones and lacks some. The sample has around 100,000 clones, approximately 90% seen once. The CDR3 runs 14 residues. Between the trimmed V and J ends, which lost 0 bases and 1 base, there was a span of 7 bases. Germline V lookup: CDR1 SGHRS, CDR2 YFSETQ. This chain joins TRBV5-1 and TRBJ2-5; D gene unclear. The source material was peripheral blood, sampled in the third trimester of pregnancy. This receptor was identified in a female donor with multiple sclerosis, enrolled in a pregnancy study. The CDR3 region has the DNA TGCGCCAGCAGCTTGGAAAACAGCCAAGAGACCCAGTACTTC. Translation gives CASSLENSQETQYF.